This TCR beta chain comes out of a study of cytomegalovirus exposure and HLA in healthy donors. Study findings and constraints: Later analysis associated a missense DCLRE1C variant with TCR beta V- and J-gene trimming. Sequencing had likely introduced a cluster of highly shared sequence variants as an artifact. Among TCR beta chains, those listed as cytomegalovirus-associated numbered over 150.

In the case of this clone: Its antigen is undetermined.

PCR involved 60 Vbeta and 13 Jbeta primers. Libraries were prepared by immunoSEQ multiplex PCR; TCRdb keeps only in-frame clonotypes and omits some of them. The repertoire has tens of thousands of clones, about four fifths of them found once; the top ten carry over 3%. The TCR sequence derives from a woman aged 40 to 50 in good health and CMV-seronegative. The sample comprised PBMCs.

CDR3 sequence: CASSTTVNTEAFF. CDR3 DNA: TGTGCCAGCAGTACAACAGTGAACACTGAAGCTTTCTTT. The J gene is TRBJ1-1, the V gene TRBV6-6, with D uncertain. The V end was cut by 5 bases, the J end by 0 bases, with 7 bases between. This CDR3 region has 13 residues. Germline-derived CDR1 and CDR2 are MNHNY and SVGAGI (reference sequence).